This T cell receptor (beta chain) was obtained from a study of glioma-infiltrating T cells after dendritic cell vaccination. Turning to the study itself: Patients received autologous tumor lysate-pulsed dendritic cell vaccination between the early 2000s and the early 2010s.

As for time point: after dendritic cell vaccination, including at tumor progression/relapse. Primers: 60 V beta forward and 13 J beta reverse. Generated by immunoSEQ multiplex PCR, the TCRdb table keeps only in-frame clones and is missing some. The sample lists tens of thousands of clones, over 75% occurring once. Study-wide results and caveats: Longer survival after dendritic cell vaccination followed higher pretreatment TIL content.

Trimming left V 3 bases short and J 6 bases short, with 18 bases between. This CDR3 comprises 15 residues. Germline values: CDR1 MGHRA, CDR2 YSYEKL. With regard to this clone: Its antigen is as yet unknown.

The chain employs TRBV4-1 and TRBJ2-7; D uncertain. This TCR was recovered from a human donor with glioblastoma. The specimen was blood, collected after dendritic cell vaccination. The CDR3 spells CASSQALGSRPEQYF. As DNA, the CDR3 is TGCGCCAGCAGCCAGGCGCTCGGTAGCCGTCCCGAGCAGTACTTC.